A selection of T cell receptor beta chains follows, all from one sample in a study of blood T cells in healthy people across ages. One entry per CDR3 protein results from TCRdb running MiXCR on the 5' RACE reads. This table holds hundreds of thousands of distinct CDR3 sequences, roughly 30% found once. Sequencing used blood. Receptor source: a woman of 80 years or more in good health. Both conserved end residues are trimmed from each CDR3. Clone sizes are given selectively: once, few, many, or a class where the clone is expanded.

clone size,V gene,CDR3 protein
many,TRBV9,ASSELGGGGEQY
few,TRBV11-2,ASSFGLGPQETQY
-,TRBV20-1,SAPFRGYEQY
many,TRBV12-3/TRBV12-4,ASSLKGGSRDNEQF
many,TRBV7-3,ASSLMGETYNEQF
-,TRBV12-3/TRBV12-4,ASSLDRGSVGELF
many,TRBV2,ASRMDRGDEQF
many,TRBV7-2,ASSLAGQGNQPQH
many,TRBV5-1,ASSALGQINYGYT
many,TRBV20-1,SARDGTSGGSYEQY
many,TRBV20-1,SASSVDGNNEQF
many,TRBV7-9,ASSLLGGGLDEQF
-,TRBV11-2,ASSARTVTDTRY
-,TRBV20-1,SAPSRDRGKKPQH
many,TRBV27,ASSRAASNYGYT
-,TRBV15,ATSRTGTPGNEQF
-,TRBV20-1,SARPGGSETQY
few,TRBV10-3,AISGLGGPQTDTQY
many,TRBV30,AWSLDSSTDTQY
-,TRBV15,ATSREYVETQY
few,TRBV30,ATRGGLSSYNEQY
many,TRBV2,ASREDRAAYNEQF
many,TRBV5-1,ASSPTGAGVETQY
many,TRBV30,AWSVGQGELKRGYT
few,TRBV6-5,ASSYLAGAYEQY
many,TRBV7-2,ASSGDGGTQY
-,TRBV5-1,ASKQFGTGAKNIQY
-,TRBV6-2/TRBV6-3,ASRLAGGPVGEQF
-,TRBV24-1,ATSDRTDRGDEQY
many,TRBV27,ASSLLGPGELF
many,TRBV4-1,ASSQTSFSTDTQY
-,TRBV6-5,AGSYQGRQSGYT
-,TRBV5-6,ASSPGQSMGEKRF
many,TRBV3-1,ASSQVSSGGQETQY
many,TRBV7-8,ASSHRVAGFSYEQY
-,TRBV25-1,ASSGTGMNAEAF
-,TRBV6-5,ASNREGGYGYT
few,TRBV20-1,SARSPGGAGGRYEQY
many,TRBV12-3/TRBV12-4,ASTGGQDHSYNSPLH
many,TRBV7-2,ASSQRLAGDNEQF
few,TRBV12-3/TRBV12-4,ASSSYQLNTGELF
-,TRBV7-2,ASSIQPQGDSLGYT
many,TRBV15,ATRPLMDGFQETQY
-,TRBV5-1,ASSLGGGSYNERF
many,TRBV12-3/TRBV12-4,ASSSTGERGEQY
many,TRBV20-1,SASYGEGTQY
many,TRBV20-1,SARTASGGFTETQY
many,TRBV15,ATSREGLAGGTDTQY
few,TRBV5-1,ASSPLVQGRGNPLTY
-,TRBV15,ATSRIGDYGYT
many,TRBV25-1,ASSPSGTNDSPLH
-,TRBV7-9,ASSSNLDRKYNSPLH
many,TRBV11-2,ASSLALNTEAF
-,TRBV3-1,ASSQLVGGQANTGELF
once,TRBV20-1,SARGDIQETQY
many,TRBV10-3,ATRGLSTYEQY
-,TRBV20-1,SARPPGGRGYGYT
many,TRBV7-9,ASNWGGDQPQH
-,TRBV7-2,ASSHTPGVGEQY
-,TRBV20-1,SAFPGLDLDYNEQF